This T cell receptor beta chain was sequenced in a study of Tregs in tolerant kidney transplant recipients. Clones were sequenced by immunoSEQ multiplex PCR, and TCRdb holds only the in-frame ones, with some missing. This sample has 85,000 to 90,000 clones, with over 85% found just once. This clone was counted only a few times. Its target is not known. Other DNA sequences within the sample encode an identical CDR3. Trimming stripped 4 bases from V and 4 bases from J, with 10 bases between. The CDR3 contains 13 residues. Germline values: CDR1 SNHLY, CDR2 FYNNEI. Study-level findings and limits: Expanding Tregs on activated donor B cells appeared to best identify donor-specific TCRbeta clones.

The sample consisted of CD8+ T cells from blood. This chain joins TRBV2 and TRBJ1-2; D gene unclear. The clonotype was recovered from a human donor in good health. The CDR3 bases are TGTGCCAGCAGTGGACGGCAGATCTATGGCTACACCTTC. This codes for CASSGRQIYGYTF.